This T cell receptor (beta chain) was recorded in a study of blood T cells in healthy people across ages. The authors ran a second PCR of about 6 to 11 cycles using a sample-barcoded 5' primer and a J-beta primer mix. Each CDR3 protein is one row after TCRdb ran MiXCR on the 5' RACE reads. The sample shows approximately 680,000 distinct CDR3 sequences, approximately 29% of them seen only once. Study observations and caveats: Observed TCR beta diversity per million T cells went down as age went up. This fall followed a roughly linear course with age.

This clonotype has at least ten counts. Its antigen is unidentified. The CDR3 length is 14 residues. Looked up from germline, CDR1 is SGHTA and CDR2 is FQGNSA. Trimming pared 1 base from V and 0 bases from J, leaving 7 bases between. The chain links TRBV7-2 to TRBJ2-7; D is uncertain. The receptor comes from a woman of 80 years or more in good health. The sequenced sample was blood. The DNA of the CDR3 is TGTGCCAGCAGCTTAGTGGGTTTCTCCTACGAGCAGTACTTC. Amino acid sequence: CASSLVGFSYEQYF.